A selection of T cell receptor beta chains follows, all from one sample in a study of beta chain features in type 1 diabetes. Clones were sequenced by immunoSEQ multiplex PCR, and TCRdb holds only the in-frame ones, with some missing. The sample lists 150,000 to 200,000 clones, around 63% seen once, with around 0.08% in the top ten. Specimen: naive CD4+ T cells from blood. The receptors were gathered from a man aged 25 to 45 with type 1 diabetes. CDR3s include the opening cysteine and the closing phenylalanine or tryptophan. The D gene is left open where the match is weak. A row's size may be missing; if present it is once, few, many or a size class.

CDR3 length: 14; D gene: TRBD1; V gene: TRBV15; clone size: NA; J gene: TRBJ2-7; CDR3 protein: CATSIDRGSYEQYF; CDR3 DNA: TGTGCCACCAGCATTGACAGGGGATCCTACGAGCAGTACTTC
CDR3 length: 14; D gene: NA; V gene: TRBV4-1; clone size: few; J gene: TRBJ1-6; CDR3 protein: CASSQDGVETPLHF; CDR3 DNA: TGCGCCAGCAGCCAAGACGGGGTCGAAACACCCCTCCACTTT
CDR3 length: 15; D gene: TRBD1; V gene: TRBV5-6; clone size: few; J gene: TRBJ2-5; CDR3 protein: CASSSGMGQGETQYF; CDR3 DNA: TGTGCCAGCAGCTCGGGGATGGGACAGGGAGAGACCCAGTACTTC
CDR3 length: 15; D gene: NA; V gene: TRBV5-1; clone size: few; J gene: TRBJ2-5; CDR3 protein: CASSFATGLQETQYF; CDR3 DNA: TGCGCCAGCAGCTTCGCCACGGGACTGCAAGAGACCCAGTACTTC
CDR3 length: 14; D gene: NA; V gene: TRBV7-2; clone size: few; J gene: TRBJ1-3; CDR3 protein: CASTFGLSGTTIYF; CDR3 DNA: TGTGCCAGCACCTTCGGGTTATCTGGAACCACCATATATTTT
CDR3 length: 15; D gene: NA; V gene: TRBV29-1; clone size: NA; J gene: TRBJ2-6; CDR3 protein: CSVSLGFSGANVLTF; CDR3 DNA: TGCAGCGTTTCCTTGGGTTTCTCTGGGGCCAACGTCCTGACTTTC
CDR3 length: 13; D gene: NA; V gene: TRBV7-6; clone size: NA; J gene: TRBJ2-5; CDR3 protein: CASSLVQGETQYF; CDR3 DNA: TGTGCCAGCAGCTTAGTCCAGGGAGAGACCCAGTACTTC
CDR3 length: 13; D gene: NA; V gene: TRBV25-1; clone size: few; J gene: TRBJ2-7; CDR3 protein: CASSEFRAYEQYF; CDR3 DNA: TGTGCCAGCAGTGAATTTAGGGCCTACGAGCAGTACTTC
CDR3 length: 13; D gene: NA; V gene: TRBV29-1; clone size: few; J gene: TRBJ1-6; CDR3 protein: CSVLSSADSPLHF; CDR3 DNA: TGCAGCGTTTTGTCCAGCGCGGATTCACCCCTCCACTTT
CDR3 length: 14; D gene: NA; V gene: TRBV2; clone size: once; J gene: TRBJ2-3; CDR3 protein: CASDLAVAGGTQYF; CDR3 DNA: TGTGCCAGCGACTTAGCGGTGGCTGGGGGTACGCAGTATTTT
CDR3 length: 13; D gene: TRBD1; V gene: TRBV29-1; clone size: NA; J gene: TRBJ1-1; CDR3 protein: CSVQGQSDTEAFF; CDR3 DNA: TGCAGCGTTCAGGGACAGTCGGACACTGAAGCTTTCTTT
CDR3 length: 14; D gene: TRBD1; V gene: TRBV15; clone size: NA; J gene: TRBJ2-5; CDR3 protein: CATSRRDRDETQYF; CDR3 DNA: TGTGCCACCAGCAGACGGGACAGGGATGAGACCCAGTACTTC
CDR3 length: 15; D gene: NA; V gene: TRBV2; clone size: NA; J gene: TRBJ2-5; CDR3 protein: CASSERSYGQETQYF; CDR3 DNA: TGTGCCAGCAGTGAACGCTCCTATGGTCAAGAGACCCAGTACTTC
CDR3 length: 11; D gene: NA; V gene: TRBV11-2; clone size: few; J gene: TRBJ2-1; CDR3 protein: CASSEEWAQFF; CDR3 DNA: TGTGCCAGCAGCGAAGAATGGGCGCAGTTCTTC
CDR3 length: 15; D gene: TRBD1; V gene: TRBV4-3; clone size: few; J gene: TRBJ2-5; CDR3 protein: CASSQGQGKGETQYF; CDR3 DNA: TGCGCCAGCAGCCAAGGACAGGGGAAAGGAGAGACCCAGTACTTC
CDR3 length: 15; D gene: NA; V gene: TRBV5-1; clone size: NA; J gene: TRBJ2-4; CDR3 protein: CASSPGRAKENIQYF; CDR3 DNA: TGCGCCAGCAGTCCGGGACGGGCGAAGGAAAACATTCAGTACTTC
CDR3 length: 11; D gene: NA; V gene: TRBV7-9; clone size: once; J gene: TRBJ2-5; CDR3 protein: CASSSAETQYF; CDR3 DNA: TGTGCCAGCAGCTCCGCCGAGACCCAGTACTTC
CDR3 length: 15; D gene: NA; V gene: TRBV7-9; clone size: NA; J gene: TRBJ2-3; CDR3 protein: CASSSHTGGADTQYF; CDR3 DNA: TGTGCCAGCAGCTCTCATACAGGGGGGGCAGATACGCAGTATTTT
CDR3 length: 14; D gene: NA; V gene: TRBV7-7; clone size: NA; J gene: TRBJ2-3; CDR3 protein: CASSSGTGGDTQYF; CDR3 DNA: TGTGCTAGCAGCTCGGGAACTGGCGGTGATACGCAGTATTTT
CDR3 length: 14; D gene: TRBD1; V gene: TRBV15; clone size: NA; J gene: TRBJ2-3; CDR3 protein: CATGRDRGTDTQYF; CDR3 DNA: TGTGCCACCGGGCGGGACAGGGGCACAGATACGCAGTATTTT
CDR3 length: 17; D gene: TRBD2; V gene: TRBV30; clone size: NA; J gene: TRBJ2-2; CDR3 protein: CAWSVRTSGLNTGELFF; CDR3 DNA: TGTGCCTGGAGTGTGAGGACTAGCGGGCTTAACACCGGGGAGCTGTTTTTT
CDR3 length: 13; D gene: TRBD1; V gene: TRBV19; clone size: NA; J gene: TRBJ1-1; CDR3 protein: CASRDRGSSEAFF; CDR3 DNA: TGTGCCAGCCGGGACAGGGGTTCATCCGAAGCTTTCTTT
CDR3 length: 16; D gene: NA; V gene: TRBV30; clone size: NA; J gene: TRBJ2-2; CDR3 protein: CAWSSHRDANTGELFF; CDR3 DNA: TGTGCCTGGAGTAGCCACAGAGACGCGAACACCGGGGAGCTGTTTTTT
CDR3 length: 14; D gene: NA; V gene: TRBV13; clone size: few; J gene: TRBJ2-3; CDR3 protein: CASSLGTHSDTQYF; CDR3 DNA: TGTGCCAGCAGCTTGGGGACACACTCAGATACGCAGTATTTT
CDR3 length: 18; D gene: TRBD2; V gene: TRBV4-3; clone size: few; J gene: TRBJ2-1; CDR3 protein: CASSQGPPSQIAGNEQFF; CDR3 DNA: TGCGCCAGCAGCCAAGGGCCCCCCTCTCAGATAGCGGGCAATGAGCAGTTCTTC
CDR3 length: 12; D gene: NA; V gene: TRBV30; clone size: NA; J gene: TRBJ2-7; CDR3 protein: CAWSVGGYEQYF; CDR3 DNA: TGTGCCTGGAGTGTAGGGGGCTACGAGCAGTACTTC
CDR3 length: 16; D gene: TRBD1; V gene: TRBV13; clone size: few; J gene: TRBJ2-7; CDR3 protein: CASSPLLGQGEHEQYF; CDR3 DNA: TGTGCCAGCAGCCCGCTGCTGGGACAGGGGGAACATGAGCAGTACTTC
CDR3 length: 16; D gene: TRBD2; V gene: TRBV5-1; clone size: NA; J gene: TRBJ2-7; CDR3 protein: CASSLAPGLGAYEQYF; CDR3 DNA: TGCGCCAGCAGCTTGGCTCCGGGACTAGGGGCCTACGAGCAGTACTTC
CDR3 length: 15; D gene: NA; V gene: TRBV9; clone size: NA; J gene: TRBJ2-5; CDR3 protein: CASSVDPQLQETQYF; CDR3 DNA: TGTGCCAGCAGCGTAGACCCACAGCTACAAGAGACCCAGTACTTC
CDR3 length: 14; D gene: NA; V gene: TRBV7-9; clone size: NA; J gene: TRBJ2-5; CDR3 protein: CASSLVGPKETQYF; CDR3 DNA: TGTGCCAGCAGCTTAGTTGGGCCCAAAGAGACCCAGTACTTC
CDR3 length: 12; D gene: TRBD1; V gene: TRBV18; clone size: few; J gene: TRBJ2-3; CDR3 protein: CASSPGTESQYF; CDR3 DNA: TGTGCCAGCTCACCCGGGACAGAGTCGCAGTATTTT
CDR3 length: 14; D gene: NA; V gene: TRBV7-9; clone size: once; J gene: TRBJ1-2; CDR3 protein: CASSILQEGYGYTF; CDR3 DNA: TGTGCCAGCAGCATATTACAGGAGGGCTATGGCTACACCTTC
CDR3 length: 15; D gene: TRBD1; V gene: TRBV9; clone size: NA; J gene: TRBJ1-5; CDR3 protein: CASSPRTGVGQPQHF; CDR3 DNA: TGTGCCAGCAGCCCTCGAACAGGGGTCGGTCAGCCCCAGCATTTT
CDR3 length: 11; D gene: NA; V gene: TRBV20-1; clone size: NA; J gene: TRBJ2-1; CDR3 protein: CSASFYNEQFF; CDR3 DNA: TGCAGTGCTAGTTTCTACAATGAGCAGTTCTTC
CDR3 length: 14; D gene: NA; V gene: TRBV7-2; clone size: NA; J gene: TRBJ2-5; CDR3 protein: CASSPTAVRGTQYF; CDR3 DNA: TGTGCCAGCAGCCCTACAGCCGTCCGGGGAACCCAGTACTTC
CDR3 length: 15; D gene: NA; V gene: TRBV29-1; clone size: NA; J gene: TRBJ2-1; CDR3 protein: CSVALGSSSYNEQFF; CDR3 DNA: TGCAGCGTTGCTCTCGGCTCGTCCTCCTACAATGAGCAGTTCTTC
CDR3 length: 11; D gene: TRBD2; V gene: TRBV20-1; clone size: NA; J gene: TRBJ2-7; CDR3 protein: CSAGTNYEQYF; CDR3 DNA: TGCAGTGCCGGGACTAACTACGAGCAGTACTTC